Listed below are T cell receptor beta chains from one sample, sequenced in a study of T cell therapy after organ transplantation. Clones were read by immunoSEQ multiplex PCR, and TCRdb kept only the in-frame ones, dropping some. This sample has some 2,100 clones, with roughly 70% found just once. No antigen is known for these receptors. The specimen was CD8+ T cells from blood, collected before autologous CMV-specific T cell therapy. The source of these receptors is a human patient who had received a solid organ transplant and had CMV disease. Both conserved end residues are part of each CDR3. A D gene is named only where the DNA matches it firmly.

cdr3_aa: CASSLGMANEKLFF
j_call: TRBJ1-4
cdr3_length: 14
d_call: -
v_call: TRBV5-6

cdr3_aa: CASSLPTTGDEQFF
j_call: TRBJ2-1
cdr3_length: 14
d_call: TRBD1
v_call: TRBV13

cdr3_aa: CASSIGSLAAGELFF
j_call: TRBJ2-2
cdr3_length: 15
d_call: -
v_call: TRBV19

cdr3_aa: CATSREGTGTNTEAFF
j_call: TRBJ1-1
cdr3_length: 16
d_call: -
v_call: TRBV15

cdr3_aa: CASSQESSGISYNEQFF
j_call: TRBJ2-1
cdr3_length: 17
d_call: TRBD2
v_call: TRBV4-1

cdr3_aa: CASSRGYEQYF
j_call: TRBJ2-7
cdr3_length: 11
d_call: -
v_call: TRBV5-4

cdr3_aa: CASSVLLAGRETQYF
j_call: TRBJ2-5
cdr3_length: 15
d_call: TRBD2
v_call: TRBV11-2

cdr3_aa: CASSMVWGWTDTQYF
j_call: TRBJ2-3
cdr3_length: 15
d_call: -
v_call: TRBV19

cdr3_aa: CASIVTSGPNTGELFF
j_call: TRBJ2-2
cdr3_length: 16
d_call: TRBD2
v_call: TRBV19

cdr3_aa: CASSISRGGWPNTGELFF
j_call: TRBJ2-2
cdr3_length: 18
d_call: -
v_call: TRBV27

cdr3_aa: CASSLVQGNQPQHF
j_call: TRBJ1-5
cdr3_length: 14
d_call: -
v_call: TRBV27

cdr3_aa: CASSSGQGSDTQYF
j_call: TRBJ2-3
cdr3_length: 14
d_call: TRBD1
v_call: TRBV7-3

cdr3_aa: CASSGEPQSRANVLTF
j_call: TRBJ2-6
cdr3_length: 16
d_call: -
v_call: TRBV4-1

cdr3_aa: CASSQVGFKETQYF
j_call: TRBJ2-5
cdr3_length: 14
d_call: -
v_call: TRBV14

cdr3_aa: CASSLGRQFF
j_call: TRBJ2-1
cdr3_length: 10
d_call: -
v_call: TRBV5-8

cdr3_aa: CASSEGTSGQETQYF
j_call: TRBJ2-5
cdr3_length: 15
d_call: -
v_call: TRBV6-4

cdr3_aa: CAWSVLGYNEQFF
j_call: TRBJ2-1
cdr3_length: 13
d_call: -
v_call: TRBV30

cdr3_aa: CASSSFPGLGWDEQYF
j_call: TRBJ2-7
cdr3_length: 16
d_call: TRBD2
v_call: TRBV7-9

cdr3_aa: CASSIGHNEQFF
j_call: TRBJ2-1
cdr3_length: 12
d_call: -
v_call: TRBV19

cdr3_aa: CASSEAPGGGLAGQETQYF
j_call: TRBJ2-5
cdr3_length: 19
d_call: -
v_call: TRBV6-1

cdr3_aa: CASRAGTGLYEQYF
j_call: TRBJ2-7
cdr3_length: 14
d_call: TRBD1
v_call: TRBV5-6

cdr3_aa: CASSPEGGGGTEAFF
j_call: TRBJ1-1
cdr3_length: 15
d_call: -
v_call: TRBV9

cdr3_aa: CATSPNSVHQPQHF
j_call: TRBJ1-5
cdr3_length: 14
d_call: -
v_call: TRBV15

cdr3_aa: CASSPRTAAADTQYF
j_call: TRBJ2-3
cdr3_length: 15
d_call: -
v_call: TRBV7-9

cdr3_aa: CASSLAGAGDQETQYF
j_call: TRBJ2-5
cdr3_length: 16
d_call: TRBD2
v_call: TRBV7-9

cdr3_aa: CASSLPGTGVVETQYF
j_call: TRBJ2-5
cdr3_length: 16
d_call: TRBD1
v_call: TRBV7-9

cdr3_aa: CASSKDGSSYNEQFF
j_call: TRBJ2-1
cdr3_length: 15
d_call: -
v_call: TRBV7-6

cdr3_aa: CASSFPLRDNQETQYF
j_call: TRBJ2-5
cdr3_length: 16
d_call: -
v_call: TRBV7-9

cdr3_aa: CASSYPSGSEAFF
j_call: TRBJ1-1
cdr3_length: 13
d_call: -
v_call: TRBV6-6